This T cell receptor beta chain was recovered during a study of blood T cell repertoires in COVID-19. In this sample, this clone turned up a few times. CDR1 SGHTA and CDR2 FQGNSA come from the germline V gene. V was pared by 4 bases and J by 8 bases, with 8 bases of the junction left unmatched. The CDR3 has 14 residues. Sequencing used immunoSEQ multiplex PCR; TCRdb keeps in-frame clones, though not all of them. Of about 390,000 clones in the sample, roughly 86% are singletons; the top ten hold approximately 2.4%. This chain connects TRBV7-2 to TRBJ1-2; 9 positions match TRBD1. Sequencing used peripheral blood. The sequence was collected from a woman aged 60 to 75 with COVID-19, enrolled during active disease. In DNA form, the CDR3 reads TGTGCCAGCAGCTCAACAGGGGGCACCCGCGGCTACACCTTC. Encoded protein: CASSSTGGTRGYTF.